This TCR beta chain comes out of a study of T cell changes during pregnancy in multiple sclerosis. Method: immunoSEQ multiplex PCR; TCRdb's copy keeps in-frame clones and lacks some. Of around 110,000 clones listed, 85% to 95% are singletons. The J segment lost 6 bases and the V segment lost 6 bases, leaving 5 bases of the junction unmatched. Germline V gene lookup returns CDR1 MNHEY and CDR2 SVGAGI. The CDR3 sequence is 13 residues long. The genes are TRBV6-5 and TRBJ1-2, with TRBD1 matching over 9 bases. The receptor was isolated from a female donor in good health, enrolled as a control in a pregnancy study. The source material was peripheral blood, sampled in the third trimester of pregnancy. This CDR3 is CASSRDRVHGYTF. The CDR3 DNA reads TGTGCCAGCAGCCGGGACAGGGTCCATGGCTACACCTTC.